What follows are 8 T cell receptor beta chains derived from one specimen sequenced in a study of T cell responses to AZD1222 COVID-19 vaccine. The protocol was immunoSEQ multiplex PCR, while the TCRdb copy is restricted to in-frame clones and leaves out a portion. This table holds approximately 130,000 clones, 70% to 90% found once. The specimen comprised peripheral blood, sampled on day 0 of AZD1222 vaccination. These receptors all come from an adult in good health.

This rearrangement joins TRBV10-3 to TRBJ1-4; 8 bases are a match to TRBD1. The germline CDR1 and CDR2 sequences are ENHRY and SYGVKD. V trimming: 6 bases; J trimming: 5 bases; junction bases outside the gene matches: 5. The CDR3 loop spans 14 amino acids. CDR3 in amino acids: CAIRPGTGNEKLFF. The CDR3, as DNA: TGTGCCATCAGGCCCGGGACAGGCAATGAAAAACTGTTTTTT.

This rearrangement joins TRBV4-1 to TRBJ2-1; D unresolved. The V gene lost 4 bases and the J gene lost 6 bases, with 19 bases spanning the gap. In germline, CDR1 is MGHRA, CDR2 YSYEKL. The CDR3 length is 16 residues. The CDR3 sequence: CASSLKMRSTSNEQFF. The CDR3 nucleotides read TGCGCCAGCAGCCTAAAAATGAGGTCTACCAGCAATGAGCAGTTCTTC.

This chain links TRBV27 with TRBJ2-5, with a tentative D call TRBD2 (6 bases). V gave up 8 bases and J gave up 5 bases, with 18 bases separating them. CDR1 and CDR2 (germline): MNHEY, SMNVEV (reference sequence). The CDR3 contains 14 residues. Written as DNA, the CDR3 is TGTGCCAGCGGAGGGACGTCCTCGGGGGAGACCCAGTACTTC. Encoded protein: CASGGTSSGETQYF.

The chain joins TRBV7-8 to TRBJ1-1; D remains unclear. V lost 0 bases, J lost 1 base, and 9 bases lay in between. This CDR3 has 15 amino acids. Germline CDR1 reads SGHVS; CDR2 reads FQNEAQ. CDR3 DNA sequence: TGTGCCAGCAGCTTAGCGTACGGTGGGAACACTGAAGCTTTCTTT. It specifies CASSLAYGGNTEAFF.

V usage is TRBV13 and J usage is TRBJ2-7, with 11 nucleotides matching TRBD2. The J segment lost 5 bases and the V segment lost 5 bases, leaving 5 bases of the junction unmatched. There are 14 residues in the CDR3. From germline, CDR1 is PRHDT and CDR2 FYEKMQ (reference sequence). The CDR3 DNA follows: TGTGCCAGCAGCATTAGACTAGCGGGAAACGAGCAGTACTTC. Its protein is CASSIRLAGNEQYF.

The chain has TRBV5-1 and TRBJ2-2; D unresolved. V gave up 2 bases and J gave up 5 bases, with 10 bases separating them. Germline CDR1 is SGHRS and CDR2 is YFSETQ. This CDR3 has 14 residues. As DNA, the CDR3 is TGCGCCAGCAGCTTCAAAGGTTGGACCGGGGAGCTGTTTTTT. Translation: CASSFKGWTGELFF.

The genes are TRBV7-9 and TRBJ2-1; 15 nucleotides agree with TRBD2. Germline V gene lookup returns CDR1 SEHNR and CDR2 FQNEAQ (reference sequence). This CDR3 is built from 17 residues. Trimming took 8 bases from V and 10 from J; bases not matched to a gene: 15. The CDR3 DNA reads TGTGCCAGCCGAGGACTAGCGGGGGGGATTGGTCGCCAGGAGCAGTTCTTC. Its translation is CASRGLAGGIGRQEQFF.

This clone has a handful of counts. This rearrangement joins TRBV5-1 to TRBJ2-5; 9 bases agree with TRBD1. The germline V gene has CDR1 SGHRS and CDR2 YFSETQ. This CDR3 is 17 amino acids long. The V and J ends lost 0 bases and 6 bases, in that order; junction bases with no gene match: 12. The CDR3 DNA sequence: TGCGCCAGCAGCTTGGAGCGGACTACAGGGGGCTCAAAGACCCAGTACTTC. The encoded protein is CASSLERTTGGSKTQYF.